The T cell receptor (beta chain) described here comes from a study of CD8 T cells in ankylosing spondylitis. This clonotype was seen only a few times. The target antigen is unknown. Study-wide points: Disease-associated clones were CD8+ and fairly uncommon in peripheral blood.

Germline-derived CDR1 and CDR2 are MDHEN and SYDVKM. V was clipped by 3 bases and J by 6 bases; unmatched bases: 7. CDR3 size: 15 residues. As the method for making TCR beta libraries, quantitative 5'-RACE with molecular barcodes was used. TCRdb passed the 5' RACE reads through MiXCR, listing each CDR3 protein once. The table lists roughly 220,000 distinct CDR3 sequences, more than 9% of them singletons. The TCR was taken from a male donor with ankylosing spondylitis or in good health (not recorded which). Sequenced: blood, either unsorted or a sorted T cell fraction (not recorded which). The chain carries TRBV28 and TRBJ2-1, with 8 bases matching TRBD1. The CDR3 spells CASSLQGQVINEQFF. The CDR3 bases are TGTGCCAGCAGTTTGCAGGGACAGGTGATCAATGAGCAGTTCTTC.